What follows are 31 T cell receptor beta chains derived from one specimen sequenced in a study of blood T cell repertoires in COVID-19. Measured with immunoSEQ multiplex PCR; TCRdb has only the in-frame clones, and not every one. This sample carries more than 45,000 clones, approximately 83% of them seen once, and the ten largest clones take around 2.9%. The specimen was peripheral blood. These receptor sequences come from a woman aged 80 or older with acute or convalescent COVID-19.

This chain links TRBV2 with TRBJ2-5; 7 bases match TRBD1. Trimming took 4 bases from V and 2 from J; bases not matched to a gene: 4. The germline V gene encodes CDR1 SNHLY and CDR2 FYNNEI. The length of the CDR3 is 14 residues. The CDR3 here is CASSATGVQETQYF. The CDR3 DNA sequence: TGTGCCAGCAGTGCCACAGGGGTTCAAGAGACCCAGTACTTC.

This chain connects TRBV2 to TRBJ1-3; D not resolved. Trimming cost V 4 bases and J 0 bases, with 7 bases left between them. Per the germline V gene, CDR1 is SNHLY and CDR2 is FYNNEI. This CDR3 is built from 14 residues. CDR3 residues: CASSGGSSGNTIYF. In DNA form, the CDR3 reads TGTGCCAGCAGTGGAGGCTCCTCTGGAAACACCATATATTTT. Combining the CDR3 with reference TRBV2 and TRBJ1-3 gives the whole variable domain EPEVTQTPSHQVTQMGQEVILRCVPISNHLYFYWYRQILGQKVEFLVSFYNNEISEKSEIFDDQFSVERPDGSNFTLKIRSTKLEDSAMYFCASSGGSSGNTIYFGEGSWLTVV.

This chain joins TRBV11-2 and TRBJ2-3, with D possibly matching TRBD2 (5 bases). V shed 5 bases and J shed 12 bases, with 15 bases lying between them. The CDR3 totals 12 residues. CDR1 and CDR2 (germline): SGHAT, FQNNGV. CDR3: CASSRSEYLQYF. The CDR3 bases are TGTGCCAGCAGCCGTAGCGAGTACCTCCAGTATTTT.

The chain is built from TRBV19 and TRBJ1-2; 7 positions match TRBD1. Per the germline V gene, CDR1 is LNHDA and CDR2 is SQIVND (reference sequence). V lost 5 bases and J lost 8; bases outside the gene matches: 11. This CDR3 has 14 amino acids. The CDR3 sequence is CASSPRGQDGGYTF. The CDR3 nucleotides are TGTGCCAGTAGTCCCCGCGGACAGGACGGCGGCTACACCTTC. The whole variable domain, remainder taken from reference TRBV19 and TRBJ1-2, is DGGITQSPKYLFRKEGQNVTLSCEQNLNHDAMYWYRQDPGQGLRLIYYSQIVNDFQKGDIAEGYSVSREKKESFPLTVTSAQKNPTAFYLCASSPRGQDGGYTFGSGTRLTVV.

With regard to this clone: The junction differs from germline at one of its ends, possibly a read error. This rearrangement joins TRBV6-1 to TRBJ1-5; D is ambiguous. Germline CDR1 reads MNHNS; CDR2 reads SASEGT. The CDR3 totals 14 residues. In DNA form, the CDR3 reads TGTGCCAGCAGTGACGGCGGAGAAGATCATCCCCAGCATTTT. Protein sequence: CASSDGGEDHPQHF.

The chain recombines TRBV7-2 with TRBJ2-1; no clear D. CDR3 size: 13 residues. V was shortened by 2 bases and J by 7 bases, with 9 bases between the two germline ends. Germline V gene lookup returns CDR1 SGHTA and CDR2 FQGNSA. CDR3 in amino acids: CASSLQAPNEQFF. The CDR3 nucleotides are TGTGCCAGCAGCTTACAGGCCCCGAATGAGCAGTTCTTC.

This sequence joins TRBV6-6 and TRBJ1-4; tentatively, D is TRBD1 (6 bases). Germline CDR1 is MNHNY and CDR2 is SVGAGI (reference sequence). V lost 8 bases to trimming and J lost 1 base, with 8 bases between them. The CDR3 spans 13 residues. CDR3 region: CASFRGTNEKLFF. The CDR3 DNA is TGTGCCAGCTTCAGGGGAACTAATGAAAAACTGTTTTTT.

The V and J genes are TRBV7-2 and TRBJ1-6; the D gene is possibly TRBD1 (5 bases). Trimming left V 1 base short and J 10 bases short, with 14 bases between. Germline loops: CDR1 SGHTA, CDR2 FQGNSA. CDR3 length: 15 residues. The CDR3 protein is CASSLDGQGRSPLHF. The CDR3 DNA sequence: TGTGCCAGCAGCTTAGATGGGCAGGGCCGATCACCCCTCCACTTT.

This rearrangement joins TRBV15 to TRBJ2-2; tentative D call: TRBD1 (6 bases). Germline lookup yields CDR1 LNHNV and CDR2 YYDKDF (reference sequence). The CDR3 runs to 17 residues. Deletions cut 2 bases from V and 4 bases from J, with 17 bases between. The CDR3 DNA reads as TGTGCCACCAGCAGAACGACGATGGGGGCGAGCACCGGGGAGCTGTTTTTT. Translation: CATSRTTMGASTGELFF.

This sequence joins TRBV30 and TRBJ2-7; TRBD2 matches 8 bases. Germline lookup yields CDR1 GTSNPN and CDR2 SVGIG (reference sequence). CDR3 length equals 13 residues. V dropped 4 bases and J dropped 6; count of bases not matched to a gene: 8. This CDR3 reads CAWTGGGLGEQYF. As DNA, the CDR3 is TGTGCCTGGACCGGCGGGGGGCTTGGCGAGCAGTACTTC.

V usage is TRBV5-4 and J usage is TRBJ2-7, with TRBD2 matching over 8 bases. CDR3 length: 16 amino acids. J lost 2 bases, V lost 0 bases, and 7 bases had no gene match. The germline CDR1 and CDR2 sequences are SGHNT and YYREEE (reference sequence). The CDR3 reads CASSLAGAGGPYEQYF. The CDR3 coding sequence is TGTGCCAGCAGCTTGGCCGGGGCGGGGGGTCCCTACGAGCAGTACTTC. Complete variable domain (other parts from reference TRBV5-4 and TRBJ2-7): ETGVTQSPTHLIKTRGQQVTLRCSSQSGHNTVSWYQQALGQGPQFIFQYYREEENGRGNFPPRFSGLQFPNYSSELNVNALELDDSALYLCASSLAGAGGPYEQYFGPGTRLTVT.

The rearrangement joins TRBV27 to TRBJ1-5, with D perhaps TRBD1 (6 bases). V dropped 2 bases and J dropped 6 bases, with 14 bases sitting between them. Looked up from germline, CDR1 is MNHEY and CDR2 is SMNVEV (reference sequence). CDR3 length: 15 residues. The CDR3 DNA sequence: TGTGCCAGCAGTTTAATGGGGGGGCCTGGTCAGCCCCAGCATTTT. Translating it yields CASSLMGGPGQPQHF.

This sequence joins TRBV29-1 and TRBJ2-3; 11 nucleotides agree with TRBD2. The CDR3 spans 13 residues. Germline-derived CDR1 and CDR2 are SQVTM and ANQGSEA. V was pared by 6 bases and J by 4 bases, with 3 bases of the junction left unmatched. The CDR3 here is CSVRGLAADTQYF. Written as DNA, the CDR3 is TGCAGCGTGAGGGGACTAGCGGCAGATACGCAGTATTTT.

This chain joins TRBV5-1 and TRBJ2-5; tentative D call: TRBD2 (7 bases). V lost 3 bases and J 3 bases, leaving 15 bases between the germline ends. There are 15 residues in the CDR3. Germline V gene sequence: CDR1 SGHRS, CDR2 YFSETQ. CDR3 DNA sequence: TGCGCCAGCAGCTGGAAGACGGGGGGCGAAGAGACCCAGTACTTC. Amino acids: CASSWKTGGEETQYF.

This clone was detected only a few times. This chain uses TRBV4-1 with TRBJ1-2; 8 bases line up with TRBD1. Per germline, CDR1 MGHRA and CDR2 YSYEKL. This CDR3 has 16 residues. The V segment lost 0 bases and the J segment 2 bases; nucleotides outside the gene matches: 5. The CDR3 DNA sequence: TGCGCCAGCAGCCAAGATTGGACAGGGACCAACTATGGCTACACCTTC. Amino acid sequence: CASSQDWTGTNYGYTF.

This rearrangement joins TRBV10-2 to TRBJ1-4, with D unclear. The CDR3 is 13 residues long. CDR1 WSHSY and CDR2 SAAADI come from the germline V gene. V dropped 0 bases and J dropped 7 bases, with 6 bases sitting between them. CDR3 loop: CASSESRVEKLFF. DNA for the CDR3: TGCGCCAGCAGTGAGTCGAGAGTTGAAAAACTGTTTTTT.

The J gene is TRBJ2-4, the V gene TRBV19, with 7 nucleotides matching TRBD2. This CDR3 is built from 15 residues. Germline V gene sequence: CDR1 LNHDA, CDR2 SQIVND (reference sequence). The DNA for the CDR3 is TGTGCTAGGAAGGGAGGGGCTTTAGCCAAAAACATTCAGTACTTC. This encodes CARKGGALAKNIQYF.

This clone was detected only once. This chain connects TRBV3-1 (or the pseudogene TRBV3-2) to TRBJ2-7; no reliable D call. The V and J ends lost 0 bases and 7 bases respectively, with 7 bases between them. Germline assignment: CDR1 LGHDT and CDR2 YNNKEL (reference sequence). The CDR3 is made up of 12 amino acids. The CDR3 loop is CASSQESPEQYF. The CDR3 DNA is TGTGCCAGCAGCCAAGAAAGCCCTGAGCAGTACTTC.

CDR3 in DNA: TGTGCCAGCAGGCCGGGGGGCTCCTACAATGAGCAGTTCTTC. Its protein product is CASRPGGSYNEQFF. The chain employs TRBV2 and TRBJ2-1, with 7 positions matching TRBD2. The CDR3 loop spans 14 amino acids. V shed 6 bases, J shed 0 bases, and the junction held 2 bases outside the gene matches. Per germline, CDR1 SNHLY and CDR2 FYNNEI.

This chain connects TRBV4-1 to TRBJ1-2; perhaps TRBD1 as D (5 bases). This CDR3 region has 16 residues. Per the germline V gene, CDR1 is MGHRA and CDR2 is YSYEKL. V was shortened by 0 bases and J by 1 base, with 12 bases between the two germline ends. The CDR3 coding sequence is TGCGCCAGCAGCCAAGAAAGCAGGGCAGTTAACTATGGCTACACCTTC. Protein product: CASSQESRAVNYGYTF.

The chain has TRBV30 and TRBJ2-7; possibly TRBD2 for D (5 bases). Germline V lookup: CDR1 GTSNPN, CDR2 SVGIG (reference sequence). V was pared by 0 bases and J by 3 bases, with 12 bases between. There are 14 residues in the CDR3. The DNA for the CDR3 is TGTGCCTGGAGTGTCTTAGGACTCTTCTACGAGCAGTACTTC. This encodes CAWSVLGLFYEQYF. Full variable domain (remainder filled in from reference TRBV30 and TRBJ2-7): SQTIHQWPATLVQPVGSPLSLECTVEGTSNPNLYWYRQAAGRGLQLLFYSVGIGQISSEVPQNLSASRPQDRQFILSSKKLLLSDSGFYLCAWSVLGLFYEQYFGPGTRLTVT.

The V call is TRBV7-9, the J call TRBJ1-4, with 7 nucleotides matching TRBD1. Germline trimming cut 5 bases from V and 8 bases from J; bases unmatched to any gene: 8. CDR3 size: 14 residues. Germline loops: CDR1 SEHNR, CDR2 FQNEAQ (reference sequence). This chain's CDR3 is CASSRQGQREKLFF. In DNA form, the CDR3 reads TGTGCCAGCAGCCGACAGGGCCAAAGAGAAAAACTGTTTTTT.

V and J are TRBV15 and TRBJ1-2; D might be TRBD1 (6 bases). The V gene lost 3 bases and the J gene lost 8 bases, with 13 bases spanning the gap. CDR1 and CDR2 (germline): LNHNV, YYDKDF (reference sequence). This CDR3 comprises 13 residues. The CDR3 sequence is CATSRNRAQGYTF. DNA of the CDR3: TGTGCCACCAGCAGGAACAGGGCCCAAGGCTACACCTTC.

A single count supports this clone. The chain has TRBV5-1 and TRBJ1-4, with D maybe TRBD1 (6 bases). The CDR3 runs 13 residues. CDR1 and CDR2 from the germline V gene are SGHRS and YFSETQ. V lost 5 bases and J lost 4, with 9 bases in between. The CDR3 DNA sequence: TGCGCCAGCAGTGAACAGGGTAATGAAAAACTGTTTTTT. Translating gives CASSEQGNEKLFF. Using reference TRBV5-1 and TRBJ1-4 for the parts outside the CDR3, the full variable domain is KAGVTQTPRYLIKTRGQQVTLSCSPISGHRSVSWYQQTPGQGLQFLFEYFSETQRNKGNFPGRFSGRQFSNSRSEMNVSTLELGDSALYLCASSEQGNEKLFFGSGTQLSVL.

A single count supports this clone. V is TRBV10-3 and J is TRBJ1-2; D might be TRBD1 (5 bases). Deletions cut 2 bases from V and 9 bases from J, with 13 bases between. Germline-derived CDR1 and CDR2 are ENHRY and SYGVKD. The CDR3 is 13 residues long. CDR3 in DNA: TGTGCCATCAGTGAGGCCCAGGGAGGGAGCTACACCTTC. Its protein is CAISEAQGGSYTF.

The chain recombines TRBV7-2 with TRBJ2-7; D unresolved. The V and J ends lost 5 bases and 0 bases respectively, with 14 bases between them. The CDR3 consists of 15 residues. Per the germline V gene, CDR1 is SGHTA and CDR2 is FQGNSA. The CDR3 coding sequence is TGTGCCAGCAGCCCCTCTGTGACACCCTCCTACGAGCAGTACTTC. Protein: CASSPSVTPSYEQYF.

This clone was seen only a few times. This rearrangement joins TRBV5-1 to TRBJ1-5; D possibly corresponds to TRBD1 (6 bases). Trimming cost V 1 base and J 7 bases, with 15 bases left between them. Germline V lookup: CDR1 SGHRS, CDR2 YFSETQ. This CDR3 comprises 15 residues. The CDR3 DNA reads as TGCGCCAGCAGCTTGAGTGGGGAGGGGGGACAGCCCCAGCATTTT. It codes for CASSLSGEGGQPQHF.

The rearrangement uses TRBV6-5 and TRBJ2-2; TRBD2 agrees at 11 bases. The length of the CDR3 is 14 residues. Losses at the gene ends were 6 bases for V and 7 bases for J; bases not matched to a gene: 4. Germline loops: CDR1 MNHEY, CDR2 SVGAGI. In nucleotides, the CDR3 is TGTGCCAGCAGCCCCCTAGCGGGGGGCGGGGAGCTGTTTTTT. Encoded protein: CASSPLAGGGELFF.

In DNA form, the CDR3 reads TGTGCCAGCAGTTACTCGGGGCGGGGGGACACCGGGGAGCTGTTTTTT. Amino acid sequence: CASSYSGRGDTGELFF. The chain recombines TRBV6-5 with TRBJ2-2, with 8 nucleotides matching TRBD2. V shed 0 bases and J 3 bases; nucleotides not matched to a gene: 3. Looked up from germline, CDR1 is MNHEY and CDR2 is SVGAGI. This CDR3 contains 16 residues.

This chain links TRBV4-2 with TRBJ1-2, with TRBD1 identical over 10 bases. J gave up 5 bases and V 3 bases, and 3 bases lay outside the gene matches. The CDR3 covers 14 residues. Germline assignment: CDR1 LGHNA and CDR2 YNFKEQ. The CDR3 sequence: CASSQRTGGYGYTF. The DNA for the CDR3 is TGTGCCAGCAGCCAGAGGACAGGGGGGTATGGCTACACCTTC.

The CDR3 nucleotides are TGTGCCAGCAGCTCTAGGGGACTAGCGGGGGGTCCGTCCTACAATGAGCAGTTCTTC. Translation: CASSSRGLAGGPSYNEQFF. This chain connects TRBV11-2 to TRBJ2-1; TRBD2 aligns across 15 bases. J lost 1 base, V lost 4 bases, and 8 bases had no gene match. CDR3 length: 19 residues. CDR1 is SGHAT and CDR2 is FQNNGV in the germline V gene.